Listed here are 11 T cell receptor beta chains from one sample, sequenced in a study of CD8+CD57+ T cells in acquired aplastic anemia. Researchers used genomic DNA as the template to profile TCR beta VDJ and CDR3. TCRdb fed the reads into MiXCR, producing one record per CDR3 protein. Of hundreds of thousands of distinct CDR3 sequences in the sample, about two thirds are singletons; the top ten hold 3% to 5%. Material: sorted CD4+, CD8+, or CD8+CD57+ T cells (not recorded which) from PBMCs. The receptors here all came from a human donor in good health, serving as a control.

This clonotype has ten or more counts. This chain links TRBV7-9 with TRBJ1-5; D uncertain. The CDR3 runs to 12 residues. Trimming cost V 5 bases and J 7 bases, with 9 bases left between them. CDR1 is SEHNR, CDR2 FQNEAQ, per germline (reference sequence). The CDR3 sequence: CASSRADQPQHF. In nucleotides, the CDR3 is TGTGCCAGCAGCCGAGCGGACCAGCCCCAGCATTTT.

This clonotype was detected only once. This sequence joins TRBV7-2 and TRBJ2-7; 8 bases line up with TRBD1. This CDR3 has 17 residues. The germline CDR1 and CDR2 sequences are SGHTA and FQGNSA. After removal of 5 bases from V and 7 bases from J, the junction contained 19 bases not matched to a gene. The CDR3 here is CASSVTAQGAYEQEQYF. The DNA for the CDR3 is TGTGCCAGCAGCGTAACGGCCCAGGGGGCCTACGAGCAGGAGCAGTACTTC.

This clonotype was seen ten or more times. The chain recombines TRBV10-1 with TRBJ2-5, with TRBD1 identical over 7 bases. CDR1 and CDR2 from the germline V gene are WNHNN and SYGVQD (reference sequence). The CDR3 extends over 15 amino acids. The junction had 14 bases not matched to a gene; V was cut back by 8 bases and J by 5 bases. CDR3 sequence: CASPPGQRAEETQYF. The CDR3 DNA reads as TGCGCCAGCCCACCGGGACAGAGGGCGGAGGAGACCCAGTACTTC.

This clonotype was detected ten times or more. This chain uses TRBV7-9 with TRBJ1-6; no clear D gene. The germline V gene encodes CDR1 SEHNR and CDR2 FQNEAQ (reference sequence). CDR3 length: 14 amino acids. V gave up 8 bases and J gave up 2 bases, with 10 bases separating them. The CDR3 here is CASSESAYNSPLHF. CDR3 sequence (DNA): TGTGCCAGCTCAGAATCTGCCTATAATTCACCCCTCCACTTT.

The chain couples TRBV19 to TRBJ1-3; perhaps TRBD1 as D (5 bases). The ends were cut back, 4 bases at V and 8 bases at J, with 15 bases in the middle. CDR3 length: 14 amino acids. The germline gives CDR1 LNHDA, CDR2 SQIVND (reference sequence). CDR3 amino acids: CASSSGRAEDTIYF. CDR3 nucleotides: TGTGCCAGTAGTAGCGGCAGGGCGGAAGACACCATATATTTT.

As regards this clonotype: At one of its ends the junction is not consistent with the germline gene, which may arise from a read error. CDR3 sequence reads: CASSPEASLKEAQYF. The CDR3 bases are TGTGCCAGCAGCCCTGAGGCCTCCTTAAAAGAGGCCCAGTACTTC. The V call is TRBV7-2, the J call TRBJ2-5; D gene unclear. Germline V gives CDR1 SGHTA, CDR2 FQGNSA. The CDR3 has 15 amino acids.

V is TRBV25-1 and J is TRBJ2-7; D is perhaps TRBD2 (5 bases). The V end was cut by 3 bases, the J end by 5 bases, with 11 bases between. CDR1 and CDR2 from the germline V gene are MGHDK and SYGVNS. This CDR3 region has 13 residues. CDR3 nucleotides: TGTGCCAGCAGTGAGGGAGAGGGAAACGAGCAGTACTTC. Residues: CASSEGEGNEQYF.

J is TRBJ2-7 and V is TRBV19; D is perhaps TRBD1 or TRBD2 (5 bases each). The end of the DNA aligns better with TRBJ2-1, so the J call may be wrong. CDR3 length equals 14 residues. The V gene's germline CDR1 is LNHDA and CDR2 SQIVND (reference sequence). In nucleotides, the CDR3 is TGTGCCAGTAGCATCCGAGGGGAGCGTAATGAGCAGTTCTTC. Translated, it gives CASSIRGERNEQFF.

In this sample, this clonotype turned up many times. This CDR3 is CSASRDIYNSPLHF. The CDR3 DNA follows: TGCAGTGCTAGCCGGGACATCTATAATTCACCCCTCCACTTT. The chain carries TRBV20-1 and TRBJ1-6; possible D gene TRBD1, 6 bases. The CDR3 contains 14 residues. Germline V gene data show CDR1 as DFQATT and CDR2 as SNEGSKA (reference sequence). V was shortened by 3 bases and J by 3 bases, with 9 bases between the two germline ends.

This clonotype was counted once. J is TRBJ2-7 and V is TRBV7-6, with unresolved D. CDR3 size: 13 residues. The V gene lost 8 bases and the J gene lost 5 bases, with 16 bases spanning the gap. CDR1 is SGHVS, CDR2 FNYEAQ, per germline. The CDR3 sequence is CASCPQFGDEQYF. The CDR3 DNA is TGTGCCAGCTGTCCGCAGTTTGGCGACGAGCAGTACTTC.

V and J are TRBV7-6 and TRBJ2-2; weak D call: TRBD2 (5 bases). This CDR3 is built from 14 residues. Germline V gene data show CDR1 as SGHVS and CDR2 as FNYEAQ. Trimming pared 6 bases from V and 11 bases from J, leaving 19 bases between. The chain's CDR3 is CASRLGLGSGELFF. CDR3 coding DNA: TGTGCCAGCAGACTGGGCTTGGGCAGCGGAGAGCTGTTTTTT.